This T cell receptor beta chain comes out of a study of blood T cell repertoires in COVID-19. Background on the study: There were acute and convalescent COVID-19 samples, and they came from the United States, Italy and Spain. Sources were T cells, B-cell-depleted T cells, or PBMCs; the material itself was cDNA or gDNA.

Authors' methods: Scientists estimated how many nucleated cells there were by amplifying reference gene primers. The assay was immunoSEQ multiplex PCR, and TCRdb's table has in-frame clones only and misses some. The D gene and trimming were derived from the DNA, and the V and J assignments and clone size from that table. Among roughly 410,000 clones listed, roughly nine tenths were seen once. The CDR3 is 16 amino acids. The germline CDR1 and CDR2 sequences are SGHAT and FQNNGV. Trimming removed 5 bases from V and 0 bases from J, with 17 bases in between. Specimen: peripheral blood. The V and J genes are TRBV11-2 and TRBJ2-7, with D perhaps TRBD2 (5 bases). The TCR comes from a man in his forties with acute or convalescent COVID-19. Written as DNA, the CDR3 is TGTGCCAGCAGCGAGGGTCGGCGGACCCTCTCCTACGAGCAGTACTTC. This encodes CASSEGRRTLSYEQYF.